These T cell receptor beta chains were read from a single sample in a study of CD8+ T cells in alopecia areata. The assay was immunoSEQ multiplex PCR, and TCRdb's table has in-frame clones only and misses some. The data show around 60,000 clones, around 46% seen once. The sample consisted of CD8+ T cells sorted from blood, taken at approximately week 37, from a patient treated with tofacitinib. The receptors originated from a human donor with alopecia areata. The CDR3 runs from the conserved cysteine through the conserved F or W. The D gene is left open where the match is weak. Expanded clones are given a class, and other clones once, few, many or no size at all.

CDR3nt,CDR3aa,j_gene,abundance,v_gene,d_gene
TGTGCCATCAGTGAGTCTGGAGGGGATCCCTATGGCTACACCTTC,CAISESGGDPYGYTF,TRBJ1-2,NA,TRBV10-3,NA
TGCGCCAGCAGGGCCGCAGGGTGGAACACTGAAGCTTTCTTT,CASRAAGWNTEAFF,TRBJ1-1,NA,TRBV5-1,NA
TGTGCCAGCAGCGGGACGACAGGGGGCGAGTACTACGAGCAGTACTTC,CASSGTTGGEYYEQYF,TRBJ2-7,NA,TRBV5-6,TRBD1
TGTGCCAGCAGTGAATTGGGGGTCGGACAGCCCCAGCATTTT,CASSELGVGQPQHF,TRBJ1-5,NA,TRBV2,NA
TGTGCCAGCAGTTTCGGCGGGACTAGCACAGATACGCAGTATTTT,CASSFGGTSTDTQYF,TRBJ2-3,NA,TRBV28,NA
TGTGCCAGCAGCCCACCGGGACAGGGGACCTCCTACGAGCAGTACTTC,CASSPPGQGTSYEQYF,TRBJ2-7,NA,TRBV13,TRBD1
TGTGCCAGCAGCGTACCTTTGGACAGTCCTCAAGAGACCCAGTACTTC,CASSVPLDSPQETQYF,TRBJ2-5,NA,TRBV9,NA
TGTGCCACCACCAAGATAGGGGACTATAACACCGGGGAGCTGTTTTTT,CATTKIGDYNTGELFF,TRBJ2-2,NA,TRBV15,TRBD2
TGTGCCAGCAGCTCATCGGACAGGGGGAGCACTGAAGCTTTCTTT,CASSSSDRGSTEAFF,TRBJ1-1,NA,TRBV13,TRBD1
TGTGCCAGTAACCACGGGGATAGCAATCAGCCCCAGCATTTT,CASNHGDSNQPQHF,TRBJ1-5,NA,TRBV28,NA
TGCAGCCCAGCGCGTTCGCGATGCTACGAGCAGTACTTC,CSPARSRCYEQYF,TRBJ2-7,few,TRBV29-1,NA
TGTGCCTGGACCCCGACCGCAGGTTCACGCTATGGCTACACCTTC,CAWTPTAGSRYGYTF,TRBJ1-2,once,TRBV30,NA
TGCAGCGTGGAAGGACAGGTCGACACCGGGGAGCTGTTTTTT,CSVEGQVDTGELFF,TRBJ2-2,NA,TRBV29-1,TRBD1
TGCAGCGTTGAAGATCGAGGGTACGAGCAGTACTTC,CSVEDRGYEQYF,TRBJ2-7,few,TRBV29-1,NA
TGCAGCGTACCGGGCCTCTTACGTGGCTACACCTTC,CSVPGLLRGYTF,TRBJ1-2,NA,TRBV29-1,NA
TGTGCCAGCAGCAACCCGGGACAACGAGCTAACTATGGCTACACCTTC,CASSNPGQRANYGYTF,TRBJ1-2,few,TRBV7-9,NA
TGCAGCGCCGGTCGGACAGGGGCCATAAATGAGCAGTTCTTC,CSAGRTGAINEQFF,TRBJ2-1,few,TRBV29-1,TRBD1
TGTGCCAGCAGTGAGGCCGGGACTAGCGGCGATGAGCAGTTCTTC,CASSEAGTSGDEQFF,TRBJ2-1,few,TRBV6-4,TRBD2
TGTGCCAGCAGCTTAGCGGGGACTACCTACGAGCAGTACTTC,CASSLAGTTYEQYF,TRBJ2-7,NA,TRBV11-2,TRBD2
TGTGCCAGCAGTTATGGGTTAACCACAGATACGCAGTATTTT,CASSYGLTTDTQYF,TRBJ2-3,NA,TRBV6-5,NA
TGTGCCTATGAACAGGGAGCTGAAGCTTTCTTT,CAYEQGAEAFF,TRBJ1-1,NA,TRBV30,NA
TGTGCCAGCAGTGAGGACAGGGGGGATCTCCCCCAGCATTTT,CASSEDRGDLPQHF,TRBJ1-5,NA,TRBV2,TRBD1